These T cell receptor beta chains were read from a single sample in a study of blood T cell repertoires in COVID-19. Generated by immunoSEQ multiplex PCR, the TCRdb table keeps only in-frame clones and is missing some. Among about 270,000 clones listed, roughly 87% were seen once. The sequencing sample was made of PBMCs or T cells enriched from blood (not recorded which). Source of these receptors: a woman in her twenties or thirties who had recovered from COVID-19. Each CDR3 is given with its conserved first and last residue. Fields, in order: J gene, clone size, V gene, D gene, CDR3 length, CDR3 DNA, CDR3 protein. The D gene is left open where the match is weak. Clone size appears in some rows only: once, few, many, or a class for an expanded clone.

TRBJ1-5 | - | TRBV4-1 | - | 12 | TGCGCCAGCAGCCAAGGCGGTCAGCCCCAGCATTTT | CASSQGGQPQHF
TRBJ1-2 | - | TRBV7-2 | TRBD1 | 15 | TGTGCCAGCAGCTTCAGGGGGCTTGGTAGCTATGGCTACACCTTC | CASSFRGLGSYGYTF
TRBJ1-1 | - | TRBV28 | - | 12 | TGTGCCAGCAGTTTATTAATCTCTGAAGCTTTCTTT | CASSLLISEAFF
TRBJ2-6 | - | TRBV6-4 | - | 14 | TGTGCCAGCAGTGTAAACTCTGGGGCCAACGTCCTGACTTTC | CASSVNSGANVLTF
TRBJ2-7 | - | TRBV9 | TRBD1 | 14 | TGTGCCAGCAGCGTAGGGACAGGGTTTTACGAGCAGTACTTC | CASSVGTGFYEQYF
TRBJ1-5 | - | TRBV7-9 | - | 13 | TGTGCCAGCGGGCAGGGAGGGGGTCAGCCCCAGCATTTT | CASGQGGGQPQHF
TRBJ1-1 | few | TRBV5-1 | - | 15 | TGCGCCAGCAGCTCGGACACACTGCTAACCACTGAAGCTTTCTTT | CASSSDTLLTTEAFF
TRBJ2-2 | - | TRBV9 | TRBD1 | 15 | TGTGCCAGCAGCCGCCGGGACAGGGGTACCGGGGAGCTGTTTTTT | CASSRRDRGTGELFF
TRBJ2-7 | - | TRBV2 | TRBD2 | 16 | TGTGCCAGCAGTGGGACTAGCGGGAGGGCCTCCTACGAGCAGTACTTC | CASSGTSGRASYEQYF
TRBJ2-7 | - | TRBV28 | - | 16 | TGTGCCAGCAGTCCAGCCTCGGAGACAGGATACTACGAGCAGTACTTC | CASSPASETGYYEQYF
TRBJ2-6 | - | TRBV7-2 | - | 18 | TGTGCCAGCAGCTTAGTTTGGCAGGGGTTGGCTGGGGCCAACGTCCTGACTTTC | CASSLVWQGLAGANVLTF
TRBJ2-5 | - | TRBV27 | - | 14 | TGTGCCAGCACCGAGGGCGGACCTGGGGAGACCCAGTACTTC | CASTEGGPGETQYF
TRBJ1-2 | - | TRBV28 | TRBD1 | 13 | TGTGCCAGCAGTAGACAGGGAGCCTATGGCTACACCTTC | CASSRQGAYGYTF
TRBJ2-7 | - | TRBV20-1 | - | 11 | TGCAGTGCTAGCGGGAAAGCAGAGCAGTACTTC | CSASGKAEQYF
TRBJ1-2 | - | TRBV7-2 | TRBD1 | 13 | TGTGCCAGCAGCTTTAGAGGGGGCCAAGGCTACACCTTC | CASSFRGGQGYTF
TRBJ2-3 | - | TRBV5-1 | TRBD2 | 15 | TGCGCCAGCGAGGTTTTCGGACTAGCGACAGATACGCAGTATTTT | CASEVFGLATDTQYF
TRBJ2-3 | - | TRBV19 | TRBD1 | 15 | TGTGCCAGTAGTGATGGACAGGGGGCGACAGATACGCAGTATTTT | CASSDGQGATDTQYF
TRBJ1-2 | - | TRBV7-2 | TRBD1 | 14 | TGTGCCAGCAGCAAAGCAGGGGGCTTGCCGGGCTACACCTTC | CASSKAGGLPGYTF
TRBJ2-3 | - | TRBV6-5 | TRBD2 | 15 | TGTGCCAGCAGCGGACTAGCGGGGCTCGGAGATACGCAGTATTTT | CASSGLAGLGDTQYF
TRBJ1-5 | few | TRBV10-2 | - | 12 | TGCGCCAGCACTCCGGGGAATCAGCCCCAGCATTTT | CASTPGNQPQHF
TRBJ1-1 | few | TRBV3-1/TRBV3-2 | - | 13 | TGTGCCAGCAGGAACAGTTACAACACTGAAGCTTTCTTT | CASRNSYNTEAFF
TRBJ2-1 | - | TRBV18 | TRBD2 | 15 | TGTGCCAGCTCATCACTAGCGGACTCCTACAATGAGCAGTTCTTC | CASSSLADSYNEQFF
TRBJ1-2 | once | TRBV5-1 | - | 13 | TGCGCCAGCAGCCCCGACAGGCCTTGGGGCTACACCTTC | CASSPDRPWGYTF
TRBJ2-5 | - | TRBV7-2 | - | 12 | TGTGCCAGCAGCGCCTCGGGGGAGACCCAGTACTTC | CASSASGETQYF
TRBJ1-5 | - | TRBV19 | - | 15 | TGTGCCAGTAGTATGCGGGCCCATAAACATCAGCCCCAGCATTTT | CASSMRAHKHQPQHF
TRBJ1-6 | once | TRBV7-9 | - | 16 | TGTGCCAGCAGCTTAGACGCAGGGATTTCCCTATCACCCCTCCACTTT | CASSLDAGISLSPLHF
TRBJ2-7 | - | TRBV29-1 | - | 13 | TGCAGCGTTGTAAGGAGATCCGGCTACGAGCAGTACTTC | CSVVRRSGYEQYF
TRBJ1-5 | once | TRBV6-1 | - | 17 | TGTGCCAGCAGTGAATACTCGGCAGGGGCTAGCAATCAGCCCCAGCATTTT | CASSEYSAGASNQPQHF
TRBJ2-3 | - | TRBV5-1 | TRBD1 | 16 | TGCGCCAGCAGCTTGGGGGACAGGCCCCCACGGGAGACGCAGTATTTT | CASSLGDRPPRETQYF
TRBJ1-5 | - | TRBV12-3/TRBV12-4 | - | 13 | TGTGCCAGCAGTTTCGAGCTCGGGCAGCCCCAGCATTTT | CASSFELGQPQHF
TRBJ2-1 | few | TRBV5-4 | TRBD2 | 17 | TGTGCCAGCAGCTTGACCGGGGCTAGCGGGACCTACAATGAGCAGTTCTTC | CASSLTGASGTYNEQFF
TRBJ2-1 | - | TRBV2 | TRBD1 | 14 | TGTGCCAGCACAGGACAGGGCGGTTACAATGAGCAGTTCTTC | CASTGQGGYNEQFF
TRBJ2-7 | - | TRBV28 | - | 14 | TGTGCCAGCAGTCCCCAGACAGAAAGCTACGAGCAGTACTTC | CASSPQTESYEQYF
TRBJ1-1 | - | TRBV12-3/TRBV12-4 | - | 13 | TGTGCCAGCGGTAGAAAAATAAACACTGAAGCTTTCTTT | CASGRKINTEAFF
TRBJ2-5 | - | TRBV6-2/TRBV6-3 | TRBD1 | 17 | TGTGCCAGCAGTTACCGGACAGGACATTACTATTCAGAGACCCAGTACTTC | CASSYRTGHYYSETQYF
TRBJ1-2 | - | TRBV28 | TRBD1 | 13 | TGTGCCAGCAGAACAGGGGGTGATTATGGCTACACCTTC | CASRTGGDYGYTF
TRBJ2-2 | - | TRBV2 | - | 18 | TGTGCCAGCGAGGACAGCTCTTCTATCCCACTGAACACCGGGGAGCTGTTTTTT | CASEDSSSIPLNTGELFF